The source of this T cell receptor (beta chain) is a study of blood T cell repertoires in COVID-19. Overall study: The United States, Italy and Spain provided the acute and convalescent COVID-19 samples.

Individuals drawn from 20 to 25 US areas were about 18 to 100 years old. Clinical history reported by participants formed the basis on which cohorts were assigned. In the source study's methods: For nucleated cells, counts were estimated from reference gene primer amplification. Here immunoSEQ multiplex PCR was the method, and the copy in TCRdb shows in-frame clones only, minus some. V and J calls and clone size are given by that table; D and trimming were obtained from the DNA. This table holds around 250,000 clones, about 91% found once. V was pared by 0 bases and J by 5 bases, with 13 bases between. The V gene's germline CDR1 is MNHNS and CDR2 SASEGT. The CDR3 runs to 15 residues.

The V gene is TRBV6-1, the J gene TRBJ1-2; D not certain. Input material: PBMCs or T cells enriched from blood (not recorded which). This clonotype was obtained from a human donor in a cohort exposed to, infected with or recovered from COVID-19 (not recorded which). The donor label of this sample is uncertain. The CDR3 here is CASSEAQSRWYGYTF. CDR3 coding DNA: TGTGCCAGCAGTGAAGCGCAATCCAGGTGGTATGGCTACACCTTC.